This TCR beta chain was sequenced for a study of neoadjuvant anti-PD-1 for oral cavity cancer. Study-wide background: Before surgery, most patients got three to four biweekly 3 mg/kg nivolumab doses. Patients without progression got a fourth dose around day 43.

Patients were newly diagnosed with stage II-IVA oral cavity squamous cell carcinoma without prior systemic or radiation treatment. The patients had HPV-negative, locally advanced oral cavity squamous cell carcinoma. In germline, CDR1 is LNHDA, CDR2 SQIVND (reference sequence). J lost 10 bases, V lost 4 bases, and 14 bases had no gene match. The length of the CDR3 is 16 residues. This table comes from immunoSEQ multiplex PCR, and its TCRdb copy is limited to in-frame clones, with some not included. This table has some 15,000 clones, 55% to 75% appearing once. This clone was observed a handful of times.

This receptor was obtained from a person aged 35-79 years with oral cavity squamous cell carcinoma. The rearrangement links TRBV19 to TRBJ1-1; 11 positions match TRBD1. Specimen: PBMCs, collected before nivolumab (anti-PD-1) treatment. The CDR3 region has the DNA TGTGCCAGTAGTAAGACCCGAATGGGACAGGGGGATTCAGCTTTCTTT. This codes for CASSKTRMGQGDSAFF.